These 3 T cell receptor beta chains were sequenced from one sample in a study of technical replicates of blood from a few donors. The protocol was immunoSEQ multiplex PCR, while the TCRdb copy is restricted to in-frame clones and leaves out a portion. The sample has 79,000 or so clones; about 96% are singletons. Material: T cells isolated from PBMCs. These receptors were taken from a human donor in good health.

The rearrangement links TRBV19 to TRBJ1-5; no clear D gene. The CDR3 loop spans 14 amino acids. The ends were cut back, 3 bases at V and 9 bases at J, with 15 bases in the middle. Germline V lookup: CDR1 LNHDA, CDR2 SQIVND (reference sequence). CDR3 coding DNA: TGTGCCAGTAGTATCCTTCAGTCTGTTTTGCCCCAGCATTTT. This codes for CASSILQSVLPQHF.

This sequence joins TRBV27 and TRBJ2-7, with TRBD2 identical over 12 bases. V was pared by 7 bases and J by 5 bases, with 9 bases of the junction left unmatched. CDR3 length equals 15 residues. CDR1 is MNHEY, CDR2 SMNVEV, per germline (reference sequence). For the CDR3, the DNA is TGTGCCAGCACACCCCTAGCGGGAGGGCCAAACGAGCAGTACTTC. Amino acids: CASTPLAGGPNEQYF.

The chain uses TRBV2 and TRBJ1-1; 7 bases map to TRBD1. CDR1 and CDR2 (germline): SNHLY, FYNNEI. This CDR3 comprises 15 residues. J lost 4 bases, V lost 1 base, and 6 bases had no gene match. The CDR3 DNA is TGTGCCAGCAGTGAAGTTCCCCCAGGGGGCACTGAAGCTTTCTTT. Protein sequence: CASSEVPPGGTEAFF.